The T cell receptor beta chain under discussion was sequenced for a study of blood T cell repertoires in COVID-19. At the level of the study: Samples of COVID-19 (acute and convalescent) were obtained from the United States, Italy and Spain.

Original processing notes: Amplified reference gene primers provided the basis for estimating nucleated cell counts. The repertoire was sequenced with immunoSEQ multiplex PCR; TCRdb's copy has only in-frame clones and lacks some. V and J calls and clone size are as listed in that table; D and trimming were resolved from the DNA. The sample shows under 300,000 clones, about 88% of them seen only once. Two negative PCRs, clearance, or symptom resolution characterized the recovered Cohort 3 donors. Unmatched junction bases numbered 7, after V lost 3 bases and J lost 5 bases. CDR3 length: 15 amino acids. Germline loops: CDR1 SGDLS, CDR2 YYNGEE.

The sequenced sample consisted of PBMCs or T cells enriched from blood (not recorded which). The sequence came from a woman in her 50s who had recovered from COVID-19. The chain employs TRBV9 and TRBJ1-1; 10 nucleotides agree with TRBD1. The CDR3 coding sequence is TGTGCCAGCAGCGCAGACAGGGGGCTGGGAACTGAAGCTTTCTTT. Translating gives CASSADRGLGTEAFF.